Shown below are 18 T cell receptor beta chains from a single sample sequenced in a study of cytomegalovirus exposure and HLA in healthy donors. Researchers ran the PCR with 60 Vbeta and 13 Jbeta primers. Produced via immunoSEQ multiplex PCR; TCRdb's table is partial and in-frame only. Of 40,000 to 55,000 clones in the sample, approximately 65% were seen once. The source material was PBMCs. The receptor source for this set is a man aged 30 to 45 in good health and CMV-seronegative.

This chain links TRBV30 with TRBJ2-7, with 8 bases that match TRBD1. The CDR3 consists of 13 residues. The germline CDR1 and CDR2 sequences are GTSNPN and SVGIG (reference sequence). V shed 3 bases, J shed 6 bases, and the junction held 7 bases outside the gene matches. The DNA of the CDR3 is TGTGCCTGGAGGGGCAGGGGGCAGTTCGAGCAGTACTTC. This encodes CAWRGRGQFEQYF.

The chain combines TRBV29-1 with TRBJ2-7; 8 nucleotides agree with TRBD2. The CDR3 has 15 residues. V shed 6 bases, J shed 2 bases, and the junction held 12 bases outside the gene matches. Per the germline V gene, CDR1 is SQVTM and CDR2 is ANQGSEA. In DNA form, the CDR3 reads TGCAGCGTAGAACTAGAAGCGGGGGCCCCCTACGAGCAGTACTTC. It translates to CSVELEAGAPYEQYF.

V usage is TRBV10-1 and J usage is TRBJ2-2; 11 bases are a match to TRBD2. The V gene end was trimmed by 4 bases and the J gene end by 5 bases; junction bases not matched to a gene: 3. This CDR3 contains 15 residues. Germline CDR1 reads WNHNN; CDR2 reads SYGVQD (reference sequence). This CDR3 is CASSGLAGRTGELFF. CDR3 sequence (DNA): TGCGCCAGCAGTGGACTAGCGGGACGGACCGGGGAGCTGTTTTTT.

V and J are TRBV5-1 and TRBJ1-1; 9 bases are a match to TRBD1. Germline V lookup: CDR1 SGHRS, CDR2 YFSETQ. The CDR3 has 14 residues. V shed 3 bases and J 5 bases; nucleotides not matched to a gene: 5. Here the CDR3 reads CASSWGQGETEAFF. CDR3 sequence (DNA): TGCGCCAGCAGCTGGGGACAGGGTGAAACTGAAGCTTTCTTT.

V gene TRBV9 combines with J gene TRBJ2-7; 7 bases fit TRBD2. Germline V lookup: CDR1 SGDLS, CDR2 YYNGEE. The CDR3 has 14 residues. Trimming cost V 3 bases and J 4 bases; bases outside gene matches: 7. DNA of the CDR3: TGTGCCAGCAGCGAAACCACTAGCGCATACGAGCAGTACTTC. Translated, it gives CASSETTSAYEQYF.

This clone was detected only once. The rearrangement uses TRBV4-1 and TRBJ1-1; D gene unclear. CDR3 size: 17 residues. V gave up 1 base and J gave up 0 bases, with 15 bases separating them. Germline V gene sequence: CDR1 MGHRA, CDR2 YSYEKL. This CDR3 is CASSQGVVGFLNTEAFF. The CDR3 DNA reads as TGCGCCAGCAGCCAAGGAGTCGTCGGGTTCCTGAACACTGAAGCTTTCTTT.

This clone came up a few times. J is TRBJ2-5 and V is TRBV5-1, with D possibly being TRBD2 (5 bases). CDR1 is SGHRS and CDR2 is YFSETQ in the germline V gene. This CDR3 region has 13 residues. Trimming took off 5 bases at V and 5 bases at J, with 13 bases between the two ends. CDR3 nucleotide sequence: TGCGCCAGCAGTGGTGAGGGCTTCGAGACCCAGTACTTC. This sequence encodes CASSGEGFETQYF.

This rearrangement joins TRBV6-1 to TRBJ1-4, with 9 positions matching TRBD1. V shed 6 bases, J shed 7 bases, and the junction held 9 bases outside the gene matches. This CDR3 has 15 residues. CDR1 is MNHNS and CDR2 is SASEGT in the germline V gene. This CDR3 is CASRLTGTGSEKLFF. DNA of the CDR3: TGTGCCAGCAGACTTACCGGGACAGGGTCTGAAAAACTGTTTTTT.

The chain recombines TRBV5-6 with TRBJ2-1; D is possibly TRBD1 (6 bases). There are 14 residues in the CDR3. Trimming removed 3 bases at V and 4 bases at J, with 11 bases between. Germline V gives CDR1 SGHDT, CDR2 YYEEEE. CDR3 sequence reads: CASSSTGVYNEQFF. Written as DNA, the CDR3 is TGTGCCAGCAGCTCGACAGGAGTATACAATGAGCAGTTCTTC.

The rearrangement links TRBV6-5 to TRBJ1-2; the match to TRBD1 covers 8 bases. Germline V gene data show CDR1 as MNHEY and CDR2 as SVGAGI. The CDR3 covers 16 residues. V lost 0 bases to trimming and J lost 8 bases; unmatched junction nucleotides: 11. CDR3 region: CASSYSDRVSLEGYTF. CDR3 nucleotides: TGTGCCAGCAGTTACTCGGACAGGGTGTCATTAGAGGGCTACACCTTC.

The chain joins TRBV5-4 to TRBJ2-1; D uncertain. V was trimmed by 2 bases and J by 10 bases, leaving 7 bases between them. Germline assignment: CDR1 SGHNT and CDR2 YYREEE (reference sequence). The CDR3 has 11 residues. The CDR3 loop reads CASSLAMEQFF. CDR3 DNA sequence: TGTGCCAGCAGCTTAGCAATGGAGCAGTTCTTC.

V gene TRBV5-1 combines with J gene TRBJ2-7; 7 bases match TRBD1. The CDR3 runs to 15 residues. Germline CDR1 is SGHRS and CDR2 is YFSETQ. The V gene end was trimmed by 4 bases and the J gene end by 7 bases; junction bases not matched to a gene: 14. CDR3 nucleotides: TGCGCCAGCAGCCCCCCCGGGAAGGGGGCTGGAGAGCAGTACTTC. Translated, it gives CASSPPGKGAGEQYF.

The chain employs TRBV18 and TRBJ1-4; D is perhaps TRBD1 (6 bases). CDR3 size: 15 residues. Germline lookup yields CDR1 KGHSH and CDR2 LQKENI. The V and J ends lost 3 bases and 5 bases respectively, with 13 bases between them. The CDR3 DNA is TGTGCCAGCTCACCCGCCGGGACATCGAATGAAAAACTGTTTTTT. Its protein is CASSPAGTSNEKLFF. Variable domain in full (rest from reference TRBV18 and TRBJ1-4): NAGVMQNPRHLVRRRGQEARLRCSPMKGHSHVYWYRQLPEEGLKFMVYLQKENIIDESGMPKERFSAEFPKEGPSILRIQQVVRGDSAAYFCASSPAGTSNEKLFFGSGTQLSVL.

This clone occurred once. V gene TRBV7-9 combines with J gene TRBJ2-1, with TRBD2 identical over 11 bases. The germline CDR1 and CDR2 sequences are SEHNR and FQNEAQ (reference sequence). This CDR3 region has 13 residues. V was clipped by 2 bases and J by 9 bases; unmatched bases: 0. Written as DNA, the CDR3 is TGTGCCAGCAGCTTACTAGCGGGAGGTGAGCAGTTCTTC. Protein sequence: CASSLLAGGEQFF.

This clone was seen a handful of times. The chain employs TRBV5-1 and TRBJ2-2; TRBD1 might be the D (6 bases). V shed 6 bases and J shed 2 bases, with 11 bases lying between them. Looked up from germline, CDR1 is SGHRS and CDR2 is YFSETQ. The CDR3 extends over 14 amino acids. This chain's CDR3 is CASMVTGNTGELFF. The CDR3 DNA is TGCGCCAGCATGGTGACAGGCAACACCGGGGAGCTGTTTTTT.

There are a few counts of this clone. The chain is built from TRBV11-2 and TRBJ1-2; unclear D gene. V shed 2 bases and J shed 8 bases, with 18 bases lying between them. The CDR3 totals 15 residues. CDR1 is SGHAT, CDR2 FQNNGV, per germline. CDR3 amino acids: CASSLNPGGKRGYTF. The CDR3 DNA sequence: TGTGCCAGCAGCTTAAACCCCGGAGGGAAGAGGGGCTACACCTTC.

The CDR3 sequence: CASRASRAYEQYF. The CDR3 DNA is TGTGCCAGCAGGGCTTCCAGGGCCTACGAGCAGTACTTC. The chain joins TRBV2 to TRBJ2-7; perhaps TRBD1 as D (5 bases). CDR3 length: 13 amino acids. V dropped 6 bases and J dropped 2 bases, with 11 bases sitting between them. CDR1 is SNHLY and CDR2 is FYNNEI in the germline V gene. Looking up the rest from reference TRBV2 and TRBJ2-7 gives the full variable domain: EPEVTQTPSHQVTQMGQEVILRCVPISNHLYFYWYRQILGQKVEFLVSFYNNEISEKSEIFDDQFSVERPDGSNFTLKIRSTKLEDSAMYFCASRASRAYEQYFGPGTRLTVT.

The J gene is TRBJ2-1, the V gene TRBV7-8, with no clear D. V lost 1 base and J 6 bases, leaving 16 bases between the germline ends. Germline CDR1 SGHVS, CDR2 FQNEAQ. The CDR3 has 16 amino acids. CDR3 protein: CASSLEEKALGNEQFF. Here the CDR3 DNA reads TGTGCCAGCAGCTTAGAGGAGAAAGCGCTCGGCAATGAGCAGTTCTTC.